Sequencing of this T cell receptor (beta chain) was carried out in a study of OX40 agonist ivuxolimab in advanced cancers. Findings of the study overall: It was not determined which antigens were specifically recognized by the peripheral T cells that had undergone clonal expansion.

The CDR3 totals 14 residues. Germline-derived CDR1 and CDR2 are KGHSH and LQKENI. Trimming shortened V by 0 bases and J by 5 bases, and 9 bases separated the two germline ends. Profiled with immunoSEQ multiplex PCR; TCRdb holds only in-frame clones, not every one. The sample holds approximately 50,000 clones, over 80% seen once. As to this clone: Its antigen is currently unknown.

The source of this sequence is an adult with an advanced solid tumor such as melanoma, head and neck, liver or kidney cancer. The rearrangement uses TRBV18 and TRBJ2-3; possible D gene TRBD2, 6 bases. This specimen was CD4+ or CD8+ T cells sorted from blood, taken in a trial of the OX40 agonist ivuxolimab. CDR3 amino acids: CASSPPSGGDTQYF. The CDR3 nucleotides are TGTGCCAGCTCACCACCTAGCGGAGGAGATACGCAGTATTTT.